The present T cell receptor (beta chain) was sequenced within a study of blood T cell repertoires in COVID-19. Looking at the study overall: COVID-19 samples from acute and convalescent phases originated in the United States, Italy and Spain. PBMCs, B-cell-depleted T cells, or T cells provided the cDNA or gDNA that made up the material.

In the study's own analysis: Amplified reference gene primers provided the basis for estimating nucleated cell counts. Libraries were prepared by immunoSEQ multiplex PCR; TCRdb keeps only in-frame clonotypes and omits some of them. V, J and clone size derive from that table, while D and trimming were established from the DNA sequence. The sample shows roughly 60,000 clones, 80% to 90% of them seen only once. The material sequenced was peripheral blood. The sequence was collected from a man aged 80 or over with acute or convalescent COVID-19.

The CDR3 here is CASSPDRDQPQHF. CDR3 bases: TGCGCCAGCAGCCCGGACAGAGATCAGCCCCAGCATTTT. The chain carries TRBV5-1 and TRBJ1-5, with a tentative D call TRBD1 (6 bases). Per the germline V gene, CDR1 is SGHRS and CDR2 is YFSETQ. V lost 4 bases and J lost 5, with 10 bases in between. The CDR3 spans 13 residues.